The clone carrying this TCR beta chain was counted only a few times. Its antigen is not known. This entry belongs to a study of blood T cells in healthy people across ages. The study isolated at least 6.5 million PBMCs from each sample. Total RNA amounts of at least 5 micrograms were extracted per sample. Broader study findings: The unknown donor CMV status may have confounded expanded clonotype changes.

For the second PCR, which ran for about 6 to 11 cycles, a sample-barcoded 5' primer and a J-beta primer mix were used. TCRdb re-derived calls from the 5' RACE reads in MiXCR, one entry per CDR3 protein. The table includes around 1.5 million distinct CDR3 sequences, 30% to 40% detected once. V lost 4 bases, J lost 4 bases, and 5 bases stayed unmatched. Germline V gene sequence: CDR1 MNHEY, CDR2 SVGAGI. The CDR3 is 14 residues long. The TCR was taken from a woman under 40 in good health. The chain couples TRBV6-5 to TRBJ2-7, with 9 bases that match TRBD1. Sequenced material: blood. This CDR3 is CASSWGQGDYEQYF. In nucleotides, the CDR3 is TGTGCCAGCAGTTGGGGACAGGGAGATTACGAGCAGTACTTC.